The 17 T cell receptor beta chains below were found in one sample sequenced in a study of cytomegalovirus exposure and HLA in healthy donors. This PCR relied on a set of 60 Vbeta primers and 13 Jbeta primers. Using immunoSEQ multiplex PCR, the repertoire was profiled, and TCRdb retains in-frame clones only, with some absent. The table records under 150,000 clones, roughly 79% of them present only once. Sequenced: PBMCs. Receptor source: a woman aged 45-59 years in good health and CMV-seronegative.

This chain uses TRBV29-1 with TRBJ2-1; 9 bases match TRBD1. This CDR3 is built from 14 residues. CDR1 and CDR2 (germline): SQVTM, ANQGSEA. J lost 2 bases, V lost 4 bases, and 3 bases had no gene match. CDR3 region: CSVVRQGAYNEQFF. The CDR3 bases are TGCAGCGTTGTGCGACAGGGGGCCTACAATGAGCAGTTCTTC.

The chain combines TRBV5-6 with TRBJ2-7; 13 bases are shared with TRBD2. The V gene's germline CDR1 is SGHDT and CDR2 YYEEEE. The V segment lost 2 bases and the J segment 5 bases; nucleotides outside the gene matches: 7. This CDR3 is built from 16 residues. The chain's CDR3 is CASSFRTSGSSNEQYF. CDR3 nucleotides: TGTGCCAGCAGCTTCCGGACTAGCGGGAGCTCAAACGAGCAGTACTTC.

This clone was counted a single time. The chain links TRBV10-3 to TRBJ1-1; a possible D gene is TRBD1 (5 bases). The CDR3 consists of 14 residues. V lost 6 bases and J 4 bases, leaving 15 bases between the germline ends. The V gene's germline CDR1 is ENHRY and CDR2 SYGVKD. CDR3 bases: TGTGCCATCAGGCCAGGGTCCATTGGCACTGAAGCTTTCTTT. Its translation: CAIRPGSIGTEAFF.

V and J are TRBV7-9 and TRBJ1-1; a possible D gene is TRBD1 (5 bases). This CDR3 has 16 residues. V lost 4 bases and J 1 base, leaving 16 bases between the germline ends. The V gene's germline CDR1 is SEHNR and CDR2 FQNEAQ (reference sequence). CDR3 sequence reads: CASSSKSGQGNTEAFF. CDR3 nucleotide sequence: TGTGCCAGCAGCTCAAAGTCGGGCCAGGGGAACACTGAAGCTTTCTTT.

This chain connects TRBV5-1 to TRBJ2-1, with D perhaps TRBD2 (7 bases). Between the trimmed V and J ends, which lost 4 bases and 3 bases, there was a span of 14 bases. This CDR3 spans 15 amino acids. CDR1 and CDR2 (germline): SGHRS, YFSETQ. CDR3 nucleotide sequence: TGCGCCAGCAGCCTAAGCGGGACAAACTACAATGAGCAGTTCTTC. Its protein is CASSLSGTNYNEQFF. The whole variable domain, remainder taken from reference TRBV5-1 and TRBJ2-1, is KAGVTQTPRYLIKTRGQQVTLSCSPISGHRSVSWYQQTPGQGLQFLFEYFSETQRNKGNFPGRFSGRQFSNSRSEMNVSTLELGDSALYLCASSLSGTNYNEQFFGPGTRLTVL.

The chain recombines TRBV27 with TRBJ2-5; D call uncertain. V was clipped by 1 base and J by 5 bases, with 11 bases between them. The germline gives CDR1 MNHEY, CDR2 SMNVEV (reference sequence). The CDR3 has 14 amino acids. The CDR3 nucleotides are TGTGCCAGCAGTTTATTTGCCGTCGGGGAGACCCAGTACTTC. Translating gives CASSLFAVGETQYF.

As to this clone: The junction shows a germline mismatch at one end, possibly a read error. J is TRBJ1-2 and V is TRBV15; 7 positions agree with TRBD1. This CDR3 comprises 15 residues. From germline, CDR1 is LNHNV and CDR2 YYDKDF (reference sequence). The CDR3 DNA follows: TGTGCCACCAGCGAAGATCCGGGACAGCCATATGGCTACCCCTTC. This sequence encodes CATSEDPGQPYGYPF.

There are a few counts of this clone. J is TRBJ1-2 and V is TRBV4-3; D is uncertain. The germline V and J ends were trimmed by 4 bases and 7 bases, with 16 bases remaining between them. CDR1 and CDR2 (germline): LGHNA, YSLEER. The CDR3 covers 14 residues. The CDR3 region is CASSPPWPEGGYTF. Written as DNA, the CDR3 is TGCGCCAGCAGCCCCCCCTGGCCCGAGGGTGGCTACACCTTC.

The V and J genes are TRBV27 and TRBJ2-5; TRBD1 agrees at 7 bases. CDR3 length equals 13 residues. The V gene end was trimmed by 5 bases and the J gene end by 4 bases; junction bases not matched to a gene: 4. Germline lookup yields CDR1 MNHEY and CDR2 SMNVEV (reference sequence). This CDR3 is CASSPHRGETQYF. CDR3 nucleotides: TGTGCCAGCAGTCCGCACAGGGGAGAGACCCAGTACTTC.

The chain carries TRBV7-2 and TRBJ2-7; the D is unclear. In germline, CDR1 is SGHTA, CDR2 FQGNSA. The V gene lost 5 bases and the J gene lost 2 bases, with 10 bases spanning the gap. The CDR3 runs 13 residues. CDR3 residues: CASSPPGTYEQYF. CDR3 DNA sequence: TGTGCCAGCAGCCCTCCGGGTACCTACGAGCAGTACTTC.

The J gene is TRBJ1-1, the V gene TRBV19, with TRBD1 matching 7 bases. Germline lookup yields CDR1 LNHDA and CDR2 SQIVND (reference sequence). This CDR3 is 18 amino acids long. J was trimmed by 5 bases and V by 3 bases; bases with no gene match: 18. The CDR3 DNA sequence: TGTGCCAGTAGTATGGTTTCCCGAGACAGGGATTGGGAAACTGAAGCTTTCTTT. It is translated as CASSMVSRDRDWETEAFF.

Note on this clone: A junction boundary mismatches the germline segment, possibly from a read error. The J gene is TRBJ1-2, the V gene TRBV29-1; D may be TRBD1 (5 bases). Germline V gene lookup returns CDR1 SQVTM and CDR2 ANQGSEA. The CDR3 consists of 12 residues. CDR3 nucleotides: TGCAGCTGCCTCAGGGATAACTATGGCTACCCCTTC. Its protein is CSCLRDNYGYPF.

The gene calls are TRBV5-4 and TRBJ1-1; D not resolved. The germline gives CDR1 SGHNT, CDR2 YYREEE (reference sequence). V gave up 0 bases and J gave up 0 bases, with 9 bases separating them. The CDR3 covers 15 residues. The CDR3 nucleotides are TGTGCCAGCAGCTTGGGTGCAGACATGAACACTGAAGCTTTCTTT. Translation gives CASSLGADMNTEAFF.

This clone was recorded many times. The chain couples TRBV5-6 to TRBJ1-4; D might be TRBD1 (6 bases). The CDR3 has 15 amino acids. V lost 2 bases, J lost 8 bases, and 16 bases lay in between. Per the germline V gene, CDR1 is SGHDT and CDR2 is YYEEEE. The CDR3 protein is CASSFRRQAVEKLFF. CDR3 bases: TGTGCCAGCAGCTTCCGCCGACAGGCTGTAGAAAAACTGTTTTTT.

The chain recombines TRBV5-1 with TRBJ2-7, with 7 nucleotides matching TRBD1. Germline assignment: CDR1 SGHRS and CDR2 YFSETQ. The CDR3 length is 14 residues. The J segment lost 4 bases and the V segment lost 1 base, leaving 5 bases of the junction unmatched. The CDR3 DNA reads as TGCGCCAGCAGCTTGACAGGGGAATATTACGAGCAGTACTTC. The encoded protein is CASSLTGEYYEQYF. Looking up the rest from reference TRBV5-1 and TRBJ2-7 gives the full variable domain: KAGVTQTPRYLIKTRGQQVTLSCSPISGHRSVSWYQQTPGQGLQFLFEYFSETQRNKGNFPGRFSGRQFSNSRSEMNVSTLELGDSALYLCASSLTGEYYEQYFGPGTRLTVT.

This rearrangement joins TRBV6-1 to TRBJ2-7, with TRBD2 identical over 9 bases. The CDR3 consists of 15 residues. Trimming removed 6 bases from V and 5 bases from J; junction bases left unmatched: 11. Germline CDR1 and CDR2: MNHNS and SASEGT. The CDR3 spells CASSPLAGAYHEQYF. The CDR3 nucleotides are TGTGCCAGCAGCCCACTAGCGGGTGCTTACCACGAGCAGTACTTC.

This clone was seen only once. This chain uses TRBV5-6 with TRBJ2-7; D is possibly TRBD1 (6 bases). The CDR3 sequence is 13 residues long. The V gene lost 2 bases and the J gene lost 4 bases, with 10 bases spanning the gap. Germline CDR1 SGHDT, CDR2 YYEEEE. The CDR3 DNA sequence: TGTGCCAGCAGCTTAACAGGGCTATACGAGCAGTACTTC. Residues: CASSLTGLYEQYF.